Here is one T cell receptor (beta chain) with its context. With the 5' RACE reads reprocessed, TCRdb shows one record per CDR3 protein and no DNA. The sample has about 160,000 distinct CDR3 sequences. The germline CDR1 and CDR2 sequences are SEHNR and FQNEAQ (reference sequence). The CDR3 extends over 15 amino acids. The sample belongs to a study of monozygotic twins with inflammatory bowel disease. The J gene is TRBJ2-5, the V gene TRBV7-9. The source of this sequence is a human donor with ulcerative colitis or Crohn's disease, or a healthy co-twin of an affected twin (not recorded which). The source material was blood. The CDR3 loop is CASSLGSLFQETQYF.